The 2 T cell receptor beta chains below all came from one sample that was sequenced in a study of blood T cell repertoires in COVID-19. The protocol was immunoSEQ multiplex PCR, while the TCRdb copy is restricted to in-frame clones and leaves out a portion. The sample shows 230,000 or so clones, around 81% of them seen only once. Sequencing was done on a sample of peripheral blood. Source of these receptors: an elderly woman with COVID-19, enrolled during active disease.

The J gene is TRBJ1-2, the V gene TRBV14; TRBD1 is a possible D gene (6 bases). Trimming removed 0 bases from V and 7 bases from J, with 21 bases in between. Germline CDR1 is SGHDN and CDR2 is FVKESK. The CDR3 is 17 residues long. CDR3: CASSQDFLGGGTRGYTF. The CDR3 DNA sequence: TGTGCCAGCAGCCAAGATTTTTTGGGAGGGGGGACGCGTGGCTACACCTTC. Drawing the rest from reference TRBV14 and TRBJ1-2, the complete variable domain is EAGVTQFPSHSVIEKGQTVTLRCDPISGHDNLYWYRRVMGKEIKFLLHFVKESKQDESGMPNNRFLAERTGGTYSTLKVQPAELEDSGVYFCASSQDFLGGGTRGYTFGSGTRLTVV.

The chain has TRBV5-1 and TRBJ2-5, with 7 bases identical to TRBD2. Germline-derived CDR1 and CDR2 are SGHRS and YFSETQ. The trim removed 3 bases at V and 1 base at J, leaving 6 bases unmatched. The CDR3 covers 15 residues. CDR3 amino acids: CASSSARGVQETQYF. The CDR3 coding sequence is TGCGCCAGCAGCTCGGCCCGGGGGGTCCAAGAGACCCAGTACTTC.